This TCR beta chain was identified during a study of blood T cell repertoires in COVID-19. Using immunoSEQ multiplex PCR, the repertoire was profiled, and TCRdb retains in-frame clones only, with some absent. The data show over 85,000 clones, with roughly 80% seen just once and around 4.3% held by the top ten. This clone was picked up one time. Specimen: peripheral blood. The clonotype was recovered from a human donor in a cohort sampled during active COVID-19.

The CDR3 DNA sequence: TGCGCCAGCAGCGAAACAGGGATTGAAAAACTGTTTTTT. The encoded protein is CASSETGIEKLFF. The chain has TRBV5-1 and TRBJ1-4; a weak D match, TRBD1 (6 bases). Germline assignment: CDR1 SGHRS and CDR2 YFSETQ. V was clipped by 4 bases and J by 7 bases, with 11 bases between them. CDR3 length equals 13 residues. Looking up the rest from reference TRBV5-1 and TRBJ1-4 gives the full variable domain: KAGVTQTPRYLIKTRGQQVTLSCSPISGHRSVSWYQQTPGQGLQFLFEYFSETQRNKGNFPGRFSGRQFSNSRSEMNVSTLELGDSALYLCASSETGIEKLFFGSGTQLSVL.